This T cell receptor beta chain came from a study of blood T cell repertoires in COVID-19. Background on the study: The United States, Italy and Spain provided the acute and convalescent COVID-19 samples.

Authors' analysis steps: Amplification of reference gene primers provided the estimated nucleated cell counts. Generated by immunoSEQ multiplex PCR, the TCRdb table keeps only in-frame clones and is missing some. For V, J and clone size, that table is used; D and trimming come from the DNA. The data hold fewer than 250,000 clones, with over 80% observed a single time. The CDR3 sequence is 14 residues long. Looked up from germline, CDR1 is SGHRS and CDR2 is YFSETQ. The ends were cut back, 4 bases at V and 16 bases at J, with 24 bases in the middle. The sequenced sample consisted of PBMCs or T cells enriched from blood (not recorded which). The chain recombines TRBV5-1 with TRBJ2-1; D possibly corresponds to TRBD2 (5 bases). This TCR came from a woman between 40 and 55 years old who had recovered from COVID-19. The CDR3 protein is CASSTVVKAAPDFF. CDR3 nucleotides: TGCGCCAGCAGCACGGTGGTGAAAGCGGCGCCAGACTTCTTC.